Reported below is one T cell receptor beta chain. The sample is drawn from a study of T-cell memory formation after mild COVID-19. TCRdb re-analysed the 5' RACE reads in MiXCR, keeping a single row per CDR3 protein. The top ten clones hold roughly 23% of a sample with fewer than 300,000 distinct CDR3 sequences, more than 15% of them seen once. CDR3 size: 14 residues. CDR1 is LGHDT and CDR2 is YNNKEL in the germline V gene (reference sequence). The V end lost 4 bases, the J end lost 2 bases, and 11 bases lay between the germline ends. The TCR was taken from a man between 18 and 35 years old who had mild COVID-19 (a few samples of this study predate the infection). Cell type and time point are not known. The chain combines TRBV3-1 with TRBJ2-5, with a weak D call TRBD1 (6 bases). Input material: PBMCs or a T cell subset sorted from them (not recorded which). CDR3: CASSPWGPQETQYF. In nucleotides, the CDR3 is TGTGCCAGCAGCCCTTGGGGGCCGCAAGAGACCCAGTACTTC.